The T cell receptor beta chain under discussion was sequenced for a study of OX40 agonist ivuxolimab in advanced cancers. Background on the study: Participants, 80% to 90% male, averaged 60 years of age, ranging from about 20 to 80. The study's findings and limits: Averaged across samples, CD8+ T cells carried more expanded clones than CD4+ did.

Germline assignment: CDR1 LNHDA and CDR2 SQIVND (reference sequence). With 3 bases clipped from V and 8 bases from J, the junction kept 15 bases outside the gene matches. The CDR3 has 16 residues. Blood was sampled at baseline, cycle 4 day 1, and cycle 7 day 1. The table lists this clone with a count of one. The antigen remains undetermined. Libraries were prepared by immunoSEQ multiplex PCR; TCRdb keeps only in-frame clonotypes and omits some of them. The repertoire holds over 70,000 clones, with 80% to 90% as singletons. The sequence came from an adult with an advanced solid tumor such as melanoma, head and neck, liver or kidney cancer. This sample comprised CD4+ or CD8+ T cells sorted from blood, obtained in a trial of the OX40 agonist ivuxolimab. This rearrangement joins TRBV19 to TRBJ1-2; TRBD1 agrees at 7 bases. The CDR3 coding sequence is TGTGCCAGTAGTATTGGAGGGGGCGGGTGGTCGGACGGCTACACCTTC. It translates to CASSIGGGGWSDGYTF.